Below, 11 T cell receptor beta chains from the same sample are listed, as sequenced in a study of beta chain features in type 1 diabetes. Expressed TCRB transcripts were sequenced because the entire RNA isolate underwent reverse transcription. Assay: immunoSEQ multiplex PCR; the TCRdb copy retains only in-frame clones and omits some. The table lists about 150,000 clones, roughly 10% of them singletons. For these receptors, no antigen is known. Study-wide results and caveats: Type 1 diabetes patients had moderately but significantly shorter TCRB CDR3s in all four CD4+ subsets.

The sample consisted of central memory CD4+ T cells from blood. The receptors originated from a woman aged 30 to 39 with type 1 diabetes.

V gene TRBV27 combines with J gene TRBJ2-7; TRBD2 matches at 8 bases. The CDR3 spans 13 residues. The V gene end was trimmed by 8 bases and the J gene end by 2 bases; junction bases not matched to a gene: 5. Germline V gene data show CDR1 as MNHEY and CDR2 as SMNVEV (reference sequence). The CDR3 DNA follows: TGTGCCAGCCGGGGGGGAGGACCCTACGAGCAGTACTTC. Translated, it gives CASRGGGPYEQYF.

The gene calls are TRBV7-2 and TRBJ2-1; 8 bases match TRBD1. Germline V lookup: CDR1 SGHTA, CDR2 FQGNSA. There are 15 residues in the CDR3. V shed 5 bases and J 0 bases; nucleotides not matched to a gene: 3. DNA of the CDR3: TGTGCCAGCAGCCCGACAGGGGACTCCTACAATGAGCAGTTCTTC. This translates into CASSPTGDSYNEQFF.

This clone has more than one count but fewer than ten. The chain combines TRBV20-1 with TRBJ2-7, with a possible D match to TRBD2 (5 bases). V lost 3 bases, J lost 6 bases, and 9 bases lay in between. This CDR3 contains 11 residues. Germline CDR1 and CDR2: DFQATT and SNEGSKA (reference sequence). CDR3 amino acids: CSASTGSEQYF. The CDR3, as DNA: TGCAGTGCTAGCACGGGATCCGAGCAGTACTTC.

J is TRBJ1-4 and V is TRBV10-3, with D unresolved. V was shortened by 11 bases and J by 8 bases, with 15 bases between the two germline ends. Germline CDR1 ENHRY, CDR2 SYGVKD. CDR3 size: 12 residues. The CDR3 loop reads CAAGLPGEKLFF. DNA of the CDR3: TGTGCCGCGGGCCTCCCTGGCGAAAAACTGTTTTTT.

Points on this clone: One end of the junction fails to match germline, which may point to a read error. The chain has TRBV7-7 and TRBJ2-1; 11 nucleotides agree with TRBD1. This CDR3 spans 15 amino acids. Germline V gene data show CDR1 as SSHAT and CDR2 as FNYEAQ (reference sequence). The CDR3 DNA sequence: TGTGCTAGCAGCTTAATTGGGACAGGGGGGAATGAGCAGTTCTTC. This codes for CASSLIGTGGNEQFF.

On this clone itself: Distinct nucleotide sequences in the sample also encode this CDR3. The chain couples TRBV29-1 to TRBJ2-5; 7 nucleotides agree with TRBD2. Germline V gives CDR1 SQVTM, CDR2 ANQGSEA. V was pared by 0 bases and J by 5 bases, with 3 bases of the junction left unmatched. The CDR3 runs 13 residues. CDR3 bases: TGCAGCGTTGAAGAGGGGGGAGGGGAGACCCAGTACTTC. Its translation is CSVEEGGGETQYF. The whole variable domain, filled in from reference TRBV29-1 and TRBJ2-5, reads SAVISQKPSRDICQRGTSLTIQCQVDSQVTMMFWYRQQPGQSLTLIATANQGSEATYESGFVIDKFPISRPNLTFSTLTVSNMSPEDSSIYLCSVEEGGGETQYFGPGTRLLVL.

The chain uses TRBV10-3 and TRBJ2-5; D gene unclear. The length of the CDR3 is 13 residues. V was clipped by 2 bases and J by 5 bases, with 9 bases between them. The germline V gene encodes CDR1 ENHRY and CDR2 SYGVKD. The CDR3: CAISEREEETQYF. The CDR3 DNA follows: TGTGCCATCAGTGAGAGAGAGGAGGAGACCCAGTACTTC.

This clone was detected a few times. The J gene is TRBJ2-1, the V gene TRBV19; TRBD2 matches 11 bases. Per the germline V gene, CDR1 is LNHDA and CDR2 is SQIVND (reference sequence). The CDR3 runs 17 residues. Trimming took 5 bases from V and 1 from J; bases not matched to a gene: 7. In DNA form, the CDR3 reads TGTGCCAGTAGTGGGTTAATAGCGGGAGGGTCCTACAATGAGCAGTTCTTC. Translating it yields CASSGLIAGGSYNEQFF. The full variable domain, with the rest looked up from reference TRBV19 and TRBJ2-1, is DGGITQSPKYLFRKEGQNVTLSCEQNLNHDAMYWYRQDPGQGLRLIYYSQIVNDFQKGDIAEGYSVSREKKESFPLTVTSAQKNPTAFYLCASSGLIAGGSYNEQFFGPGTRLTVL.

This clone came up many times. This specimen includes other DNA sequences encoding the same CDR3. The J gene is TRBJ2-1, the V gene TRBV28, with D possibly being TRBD2 (7 bases). V lost 2 bases and J 2 bases, leaving 10 bases between the germline ends. Per germline, CDR1 MDHEN and CDR2 SYDVKM. CDR3 length: 15 amino acids. The CDR3 protein is CASSLGGATYNEQFF. The CDR3 DNA reads TGTGCCAGCAGTTTAGGGGGGGCAACCTACAATGAGCAGTTCTTC.

This clone has just a few counts. The chain carries TRBV11-2 and TRBJ2-4; 10 bases line up with TRBD1. The CDR3 has 16 amino acids. CDR1 is SGHAT, CDR2 FQNNGV, per germline. The J segment lost 1 base and the V segment lost 5 bases, leaving 5 bases of the junction unmatched. The CDR3: CASSHRDRGAKNIQYF. In DNA, the CDR3 is TGTGCCAGCAGCCACCGGGACAGGGGTGCCAAAAACATTCAGTACTTC.

The J gene is TRBJ1-2, the V gene TRBV5-6, with D tentatively TRBD1 (6 bases). This CDR3 has 15 amino acids. The V gene's germline CDR1 is SGHDT and CDR2 YYEEEE. V was shortened by 4 bases and J by 4 bases, with 17 bases between the two germline ends. The chain's CDR3 is CASSGTRGKRYGYTF. The CDR3 nucleotides are TGTGCCAGCAGCGGAACGAGGGGGAAGCGCTATGGCTACACCTTC. Drawing the rest from reference TRBV5-6 and TRBJ1-2, the complete variable domain is DAGVTQSPTHLIKTRGQQVTLRCSPKSGHDTVSWYQQALGQGPQFIFQYYEEEERQRGNFPDRFSGHQFPNYSSELNVNALLLGDSALYLCASSGTRGKRYGYTFGSGTRLTVV.